What follows are 31 T cell receptor beta chains derived from one specimen sequenced in a study of blood T cell repertoires in COVID-19. Generated by immunoSEQ multiplex PCR, the TCRdb table keeps only in-frame clones and is missing some. In the table there are over 130,000 clones, roughly 80% of which are singletons. Sequenced material: peripheral blood. The receptors come from a woman of 80 years or more with acute or convalescent COVID-19.

The genes are TRBV5-1 and TRBJ2-2, with 11 bases that match TRBD1. Per germline, CDR1 SGHRS and CDR2 YFSETQ. J was trimmed by 3 bases and V by 7 bases; bases with no gene match: 2. The CDR3 is 14 residues long. CDR3 in DNA: TGCGCCAGCGGGGGACAGGGGGACACCGGGGAGCTGTTTTTT. Amino acids: CASGGQGDTGELFF.

This clone appeared once. The genes are TRBV27 and TRBJ2-1; a weak D match, TRBD1 (5 bases). This CDR3 is built from 13 residues. With 2 bases removed from V and 10 bases from J, the gap between germline ends came to 12 bases. CDR1 is MNHEY, CDR2 SMNVEV, per germline (reference sequence). The CDR3 region is CASSLARAWEQFF. For the CDR3, the DNA is TGTGCCAGCAGTTTAGCCAGGGCGTGGGAGCAGTTCTTC.

This chain links TRBV4-2 with TRBJ2-1; 7 bases agree with TRBD2. This CDR3 is built from 16 residues. Germline CDR1 is LGHNA and CDR2 is YNFKEQ. Trimming removed 2 bases from V and 6 bases from J; junction bases left unmatched: 10. The CDR3 region has the DNA TGTGCCAGCAGCCAAACCGGAGGACTAGGCGGCAATGAGCAGTTCTTC. It is translated as CASSQTGGLGGNEQFF.

This chain uses TRBV28 with TRBJ1-4, with D possibly matching TRBD1 (5 bases). Germline assignment: CDR1 MDHEN and CDR2 SYDVKM. CDR3 size: 15 residues. The germline V and J ends were trimmed by 5 bases and 3 bases, with 13 bases remaining between them. The CDR3 DNA is TGTGCCAGCAGTACGGTGGGGGGTGCTAATGAAAAACTGTTTTTT. Protein: CASSTVGGANEKLFF.

The chain has TRBV19 and TRBJ1-1; possibly TRBD1 for D (6 bases). Germline assignment: CDR1 LNHDA and CDR2 SQIVND (reference sequence). V shed 6 bases and J shed 5 bases, with 13 bases lying between them. This CDR3 comprises 13 residues. CDR3 coding DNA: TGTGCCAGTAGAGGCAGGGGTCGAACTGAAGCTTTCTTT. This gives the protein CASRGRGRTEAFF.

The CDR3 DNA follows: TGCGCCAGCAGCTTGGGGAGGGACAGTTCCCCCAGGTCCTACGAGCAGTACTTC. Its translation is CASSLGRDSSPRSYEQYF. V usage is TRBV5-1 and J usage is TRBJ2-7, with D possibly matching TRBD1 (7 bases). CDR1 and CDR2 (germline): SGHRS, YFSETQ. This CDR3 spans 18 amino acids. Between the trimmed V and J ends, which lost 0 bases and 1 base, there was a span of 20 bases.

The V and J genes are TRBV5-6 and TRBJ1-6; 8 nucleotides match TRBD1. Germline V gene sequence: CDR1 SGHDT, CDR2 YYEEEE. With V trimmed by 4 bases and J by 1 base, 1 base remained unmatched. This CDR3 region has 15 residues. CDR3 DNA: TGTGCCAGCAGCACAGGGGGATCCTATAATTCACCCCTCCACTTT. The encoded protein is CASSTGGSYNSPLHF.

The chain uses TRBV5-5 and TRBJ1-5; 7 bases line up with TRBD1. After removal of 2 bases from V and 5 bases from J, the junction contained 1 base not matched to a gene. Germline values: CDR1 SGHKS, CDR2 YYEKEE (reference sequence). The CDR3 has 13 amino acids. The CDR3 sequence: CASSFTGDQPQHF. The CDR3 nucleotides read TGTGCCAGCAGCTTCACAGGGGATCAGCCCCAGCATTTT.

V and J are TRBV28 and TRBJ1-5; TRBD1 matches at 11 bases. The CDR3 covers 16 residues. J lost 6 bases, V lost 5 bases, and 9 bases had no gene match. Per the germline V gene, CDR1 is MDHEN and CDR2 is SYDVKM. The CDR3: CASSKGQGALSQPQHF. The CDR3 coding sequence is TGTGCCAGCAGTAAAGGACAGGGGGCGCTCAGTCAGCCCCAGCATTTT.

V and J are TRBV6-5 and TRBJ2-2, with D tentatively TRBD1 (6 bases). Germline V CDR1 and CDR2: MNHEY, SVGAGI. The germline V and J ends were trimmed by 7 bases and 6 bases, with 15 bases remaining between them. There are 14 residues in the CDR3. CDR3 amino acids: CASIETGFSGELFF. The DNA of the CDR3 is TGTGCCAGCATCGAAACAGGGTTCTCCGGGGAGCTGTTTTTT.

The chain joins TRBV11-3 to TRBJ2-1; 16 bases agree with TRBD2. There are 17 residues in the CDR3. After removal of 6 bases from V and 5 bases from J, the junction contained 7 bases not matched to a gene. Germline CDR1 is SGHNT and CDR2 is YENEEA. The CDR3 reads CASSLGLAGGLNNEQFF. CDR3 in DNA: TGTGCCAGCAGTCTGGGACTAGCGGGGGGGCTTAACAATGAGCAGTTCTTC.

In its sample, this clone was seen a few times. The rearrangement joins TRBV28 to TRBJ1-5; D is possibly TRBD1 (5 bases). Trimming cost V 8 bases and J 5 bases, with 16 bases left between them. This CDR3 has 14 amino acids. Germline V gives CDR1 MDHEN, CDR2 SYDVKM. As DNA, the CDR3 is TGTGCCAGCCGTAGGGCAGGGTTGTATCAGCCCCAGCATTTT. Protein sequence: CASRRAGLYQPQHF.

The chain joins TRBV5-5 to TRBJ2-3; the match to TRBD2 covers 11 bases. The CDR3 runs 15 residues. V dropped 4 bases and J dropped 6; count of bases not matched to a gene: 7. CDR1 SGHKS and CDR2 YYEKEE come from the germline V gene (reference sequence). The CDR3 region is CASSLGLAGWDTQYF. CDR3 nucleotide sequence: TGTGCCAGCAGCCTAGGACTAGCGGGCTGGGATACGCAGTATTTT.

The chain has TRBV4-2 and TRBJ2-6; D remains unclear. The V end lost 0 bases, the J end lost 0 bases, and 9 bases lay between the germline ends. Germline loops: CDR1 LGHNA, CDR2 YNFKEQ. The CDR3 extends over 17 amino acids. The CDR3 sequence is CASSQEGRLSGANVLTF. The CDR3 nucleotides are TGTGCCAGCAGCCAAGAAGGCAGGCTCTCTGGGGCCAACGTCCTGACTTTC.

The gene calls are TRBV11-2 and TRBJ2-5; D gene uncertain. The CDR3 consists of 14 residues. V lost 1 base, J lost 5 bases, and 11 bases lay in between. CDR1 and CDR2 (germline): SGHAT, FQNNGV. The CDR3 DNA reads TGTGCCAGCAGCTTAGCCAGGCTTGGGGAGACCCAGTACTTC. Its protein is CASSLARLGETQYF. Variable domain in full (rest from reference TRBV11-2 and TRBJ2-5): EAGVAQSPRYKIIEKRQSVAFWCNPISGHATLYWYQQILGQGPKLLIQFQNNGVVDDSQLPKDRFSAERLKGVDSTLKIQPAKLEDSAVYLCASSLARLGETQYFGPGTRLLVL.

The chain joins TRBV28 to TRBJ2-1, with 7 bases matching TRBD2. The CDR3 sequence is 14 residues long. Per the germline V gene, CDR1 is MDHEN and CDR2 is SYDVKM. Trimming at V came to 6 bases and at J to 4 bases, leaving 6 bases not matched to a gene. The CDR3 sequence is CASRPIAGYNEQFF. The CDR3, as DNA: TGTGCCAGCAGACCGATAGCGGGTTACAATGAGCAGTTCTTC.

The chain carries TRBV4-1 and TRBJ2-2; tentative D call: TRBD2 (6 bases). Germline loops: CDR1 MGHRA, CDR2 YSYEKL. V was shortened by 3 bases and J by 2 bases, with 10 bases between the two germline ends. This CDR3 comprises 15 residues. The CDR3 DNA reads TGCGCCAGCAGCCACCTAGCGATAAACACCGGGGAGCTGTTTTTT. Protein product: CASSHLAINTGELFF.

This CDR3 is CASSEAAPRGLGNTEAFF. DNA for the CDR3: TGTGCCAGCAGTGAAGCGGCCCCTAGGGGGCTCGGGAACACTGAAGCTTTCTTT. This chain connects TRBV2 to TRBJ1-1, with 7 positions matching TRBD1. Trimming removed 0 bases from V and 1 base from J; junction bases left unmatched: 11. The CDR3 runs 18 residues. Germline CDR1 is SNHLY and CDR2 is FYNNEI.

Only one count was recorded for this clone. CDR3 region: CASSYGRRSNQPQHF. In nucleotides, the CDR3 is TGTGCCAGCAGTTATGGCCGTCGTTCTAATCAGCCCCAGCATTTT. The chain employs TRBV6-2 or TRBV6-3 and TRBJ1-5, with D uncertain. The CDR3 is made up of 15 amino acids. CDR1 and CDR2 (germline): MNHEY, SVGEGT. Trimming shortened V by 3 bases and J by 4 bases, and 13 bases separated the two germline ends.

This chain connects TRBV28 to TRBJ2-3, with D possibly TRBD1 on 6 matching bases. The CDR3 covers 18 residues. Per germline, CDR1 MDHEN and CDR2 SYDVKM. The V end lost 7 bases, the J end lost 2 bases, and 25 bases lay between the germline ends. CDR3 nucleotide sequence: TGTGCCAGCACCCCCGTGGACAGCCCGTCTAGTTTCACAGATACGCAGTATTTT. Residues: CASTPVDSPSSFTDTQYF.

The gene calls are TRBV24-1 and TRBJ2-6; D unresolved. CDR3 length: 16 residues. V was cut by 3 bases and J by 2 bases, with 10 bases left in between. Germline lookup yields CDR1 KGHDR and CDR2 SFDVKD. As DNA, the CDR3 is TGTGCCACCAGTGATGGGCCTGGTCCTGGGGCCAACGTCCTGACTTTC. It encodes CATSDGPGPGANVLTF.

The V call is TRBV5-1, the J call TRBJ2-5; TRBD2 agrees at 7 bases. With 4 bases clipped from V and 5 bases from J, the junction kept 14 bases outside the gene matches. Germline V CDR1 and CDR2: SGHRS, YFSETQ. The CDR3 has 16 residues. In DNA, the CDR3 is TGCGCCAGCAGCCACGGAGGGAGGGCCGGAGAGGAGACCCAGTACTTC. It translates to CASSHGGRAGEETQYF.

The gene calls are TRBV28 and TRBJ2-7; 7 bases fit TRBD1. CDR3 length: 14 amino acids. CDR1 MDHEN and CDR2 SYDVKM come from the germline V gene. The junction had 9 bases not matched to a gene; V was cut back by 7 bases and J by 3 bases. CDR3 loop: CASTPGDRHYEQYF. CDR3 bases: TGTGCCAGCACCCCCGGGGACAGACACTACGAGCAGTACTTC.

This chain uses TRBV27 with TRBJ2-7, with TRBD1 identical over 9 bases. V shed 5 bases and J 8 bases; nucleotides not matched to a gene: 7. This CDR3 comprises 13 residues. In germline, CDR1 is MNHEY, CDR2 SMNVEV (reference sequence). The CDR3 region is CASSIGQGLKQYF. CDR3 coding DNA: TGTGCCAGCAGTATAGGACAGGGGCTAAAGCAGTACTTC.

The chain carries TRBV19 and TRBJ2-4, with 8 bases matching TRBD2. Trimming removed 3 bases from V and 2 bases from J; junction bases left unmatched: 9. The length of the CDR3 is 17 residues. CDR1 LNHDA and CDR2 SQIVND come from the germline V gene (reference sequence). The CDR3 coding sequence is TGTGCCAGTAGTATTCAAGGTACTAGCGGACCCAAAAACATTCAGTACTTC. Translated, it gives CASSIQGTSGPKNIQYF.

The V call is TRBV2, the J call TRBJ1-1; 9 bases are a match to TRBD1. CDR1 and CDR2 from the germline V gene are SNHLY and FYNNEI. The CDR3 has 13 residues. Unmatched junction bases numbered 9, after V lost 5 bases and J lost 11 bases. The chain's CDR3 is CASSRDRVGRAFF. CDR3 sequence (DNA): TGTGCCAGCAGTCGGGACAGGGTTGGGAGGGCTTTCTTT.

This chain joins TRBV23-1 and TRBJ2-6; D possibly corresponds to TRBD2 (6 bases). TRBV23-1 carries the ORF label, with uncertain function. This CDR3 has 21 residues. Trimming left V 4 bases short and J 0 bases short, with 25 bases between. The CDR3 here is CASSPPPAWEGTSSGANVLTF. The CDR3 region has the DNA TGCGCCAGCAGTCCCCCACCCGCGTGGGAAGGGACTTCCTCTGGGGCCAACGTCCTGACTTTC.

The J gene is TRBJ1-5, the V gene TRBV19; 7 nucleotides align to TRBD1. This CDR3 comprises 16 residues. CDR1 is LNHDA, CDR2 SQIVND, per germline (reference sequence). Trimming took 7 bases from V and 2 from J; bases not matched to a gene: 11. The CDR3 sequence: CASTMGQFLGNQPQHF. CDR3 in DNA: TGTGCCAGTACCATGGGACAGTTTTTGGGCAATCAGCCCCAGCATTTT.

The J gene is TRBJ1-3, the V gene TRBV5-1; D not certain. The CDR3 runs to 15 residues. V shed 0 bases and J shed 0 bases, with 7 bases lying between them. Germline-derived CDR1 and CDR2 are SGHRS and YFSETQ. The CDR3 nucleotides are TGCGCCAGCAGCTTGGACGCTAGCTCTGGAAACACCATATATTTT. The encoded protein is CASSLDASSGNTIYF.

This chain connects TRBV4-2 to TRBJ1-1, with TRBD1 matching 10 bases. The CDR3 length is 17 residues. The germline V gene encodes CDR1 LGHNA and CDR2 YNFKEQ. V dropped 1 base and J dropped 0; count of bases not matched to a gene: 5. The CDR3 nucleotides are TGTGCCAGCAGCCAAGGATGGACAGGGGGGTTGAACACTGAAGCTTTCTTT. This codes for CASSQGWTGGLNTEAFF.

This clone was counted a few times. The chain links TRBV7-8 to TRBJ2-1, with 11 bases that match TRBD1. After removal of 4 bases from V and 9 bases from J, the junction contained 8 bases not matched to a gene. The CDR3 runs to 15 residues. Germline V gene lookup returns CDR1 SGHVS and CDR2 FQNEAQ. The CDR3 DNA is TGTGCCAGCAGCTACGGGACAGGGGGTTCCCGTGAGCAGTTCTTC. Its translation is CASSYGTGGSREQFF.